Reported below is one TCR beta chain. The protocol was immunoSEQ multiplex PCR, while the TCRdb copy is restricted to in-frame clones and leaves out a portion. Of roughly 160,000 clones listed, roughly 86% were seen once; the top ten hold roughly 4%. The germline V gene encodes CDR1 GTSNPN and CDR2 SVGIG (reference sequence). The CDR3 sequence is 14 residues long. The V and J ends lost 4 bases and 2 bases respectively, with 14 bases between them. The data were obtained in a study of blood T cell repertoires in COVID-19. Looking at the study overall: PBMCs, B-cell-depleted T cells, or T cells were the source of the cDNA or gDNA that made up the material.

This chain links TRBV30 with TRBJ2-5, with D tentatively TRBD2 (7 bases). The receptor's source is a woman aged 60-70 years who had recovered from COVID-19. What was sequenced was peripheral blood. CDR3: CAWTGGGLQETQYF. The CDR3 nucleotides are TGTGCCTGGACTGGCGGGGGCCTTCAAGAGACCCAGTACTTC.